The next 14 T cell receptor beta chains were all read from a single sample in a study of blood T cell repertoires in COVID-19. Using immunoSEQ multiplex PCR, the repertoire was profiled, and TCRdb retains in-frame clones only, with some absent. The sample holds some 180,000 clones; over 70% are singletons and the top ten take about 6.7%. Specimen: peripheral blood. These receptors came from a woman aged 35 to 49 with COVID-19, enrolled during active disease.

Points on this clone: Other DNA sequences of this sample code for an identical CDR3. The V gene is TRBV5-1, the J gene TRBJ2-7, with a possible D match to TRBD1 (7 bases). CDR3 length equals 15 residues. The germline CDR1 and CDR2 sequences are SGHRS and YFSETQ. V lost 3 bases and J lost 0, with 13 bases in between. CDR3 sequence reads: CASSSGDRVSYEQYF. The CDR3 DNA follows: TGCGCCAGCAGCTCGGGGGACAGAGTCTCCTACGAGCAGTACTTC.

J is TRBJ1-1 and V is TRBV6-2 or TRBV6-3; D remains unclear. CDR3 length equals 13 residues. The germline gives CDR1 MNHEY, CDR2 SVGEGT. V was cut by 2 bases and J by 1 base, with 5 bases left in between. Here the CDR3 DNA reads TGTGCCAGCAGTTACATCAGGAACACTGAAGCTTTCTTT. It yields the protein CASSYIRNTEAFF.

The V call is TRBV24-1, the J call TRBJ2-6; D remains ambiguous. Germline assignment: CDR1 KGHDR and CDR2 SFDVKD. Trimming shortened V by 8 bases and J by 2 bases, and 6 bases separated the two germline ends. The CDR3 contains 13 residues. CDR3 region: CATIGTGANVLTF. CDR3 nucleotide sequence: TGTGCCACCATCGGTACTGGGGCCAACGTCCTGACTTTC.

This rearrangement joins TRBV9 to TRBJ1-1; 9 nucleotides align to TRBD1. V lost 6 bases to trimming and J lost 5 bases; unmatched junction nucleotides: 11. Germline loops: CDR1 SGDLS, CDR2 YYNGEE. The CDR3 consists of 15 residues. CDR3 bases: TGTGCCAGCACCCGACAGGGGGGGGGACTGACTGAAGCTTTCTTT. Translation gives CASTRQGGGLTEAFF.

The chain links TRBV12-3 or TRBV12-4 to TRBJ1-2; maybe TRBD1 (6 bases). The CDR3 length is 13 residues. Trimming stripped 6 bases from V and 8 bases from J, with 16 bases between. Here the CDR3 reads CASRSQGPRGYTF. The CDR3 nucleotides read TGTGCCAGCAGATCCCAGGGGCCTAGGGGCTACACCTTC.

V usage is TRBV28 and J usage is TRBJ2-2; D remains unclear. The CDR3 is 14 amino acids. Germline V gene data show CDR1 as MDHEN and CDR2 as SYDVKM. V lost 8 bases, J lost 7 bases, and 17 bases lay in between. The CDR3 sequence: CASGPIGGLGELFF. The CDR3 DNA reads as TGTGCCAGCGGCCCGATAGGTGGGCTCGGGGAGCTGTTTTTT.

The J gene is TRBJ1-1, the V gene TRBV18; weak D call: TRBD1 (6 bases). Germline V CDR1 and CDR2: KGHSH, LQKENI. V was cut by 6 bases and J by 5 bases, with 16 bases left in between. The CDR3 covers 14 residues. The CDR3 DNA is TGTGCCAGCTCTCCAGACCTGCAGGGGACTGAAGCTTTCTTT. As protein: CASSPDLQGTEAFF.

The CDR3, as DNA: TGTGCCAGCAGTGACATAGGGACAGGGATTGCTGAAGCTTTCTTT. Its protein product is CASSDIGTGIAEAFF. This sequence joins TRBV11-2 and TRBJ1-1, with TRBD1 identical over 9 bases. Unmatched junction bases numbered 11, after V lost 6 bases and J lost 6 bases. The CDR3 has 15 residues. Germline V gives CDR1 SGHAT, CDR2 FQNNGV. Full variable domain (remainder filled in from reference TRBV11-2 and TRBJ1-1): EAGVAQSPRYKIIEKRQSVAFWCNPISGHATLYWYQQILGQGPKLLIQFQNNGVVDDSQLPKDRFSAERLKGVDSTLKIQPAKLEDSAVYLCASSDIGTGIAEAFFGQGTRLTVV.

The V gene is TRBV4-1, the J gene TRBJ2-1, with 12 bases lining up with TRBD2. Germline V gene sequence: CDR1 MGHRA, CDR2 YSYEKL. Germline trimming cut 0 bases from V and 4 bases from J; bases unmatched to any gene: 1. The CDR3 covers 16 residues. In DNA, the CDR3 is TGCGCCAGCAGCCAAGAGGGACTAGCGGGTTACAATGAGCAGTTCTTC. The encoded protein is CASSQEGLAGYNEQFF.

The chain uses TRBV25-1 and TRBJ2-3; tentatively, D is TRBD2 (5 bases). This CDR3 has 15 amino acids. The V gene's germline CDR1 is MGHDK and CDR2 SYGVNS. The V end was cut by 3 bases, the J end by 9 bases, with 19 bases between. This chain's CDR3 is CASSDPAEGLETQYF. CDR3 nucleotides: TGTGCCAGCAGTGACCCCGCTGAGGGCTTAGAGACGCAGTATTTT.

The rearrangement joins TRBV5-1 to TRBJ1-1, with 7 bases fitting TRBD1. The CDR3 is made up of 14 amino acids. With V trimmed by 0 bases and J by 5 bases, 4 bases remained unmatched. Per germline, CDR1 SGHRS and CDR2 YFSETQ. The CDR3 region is CASSLDRGVTEAFF. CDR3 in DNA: TGCGCCAGCAGCTTGGACAGGGGAGTAACTGAAGCTTTCTTT.

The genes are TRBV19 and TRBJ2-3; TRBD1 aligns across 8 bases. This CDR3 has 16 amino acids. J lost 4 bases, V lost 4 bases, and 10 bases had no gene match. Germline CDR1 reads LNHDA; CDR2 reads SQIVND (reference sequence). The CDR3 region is CASSTRNRGSSDTQYF. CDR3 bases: TGTGCCAGTAGTACCCGCAACAGGGGGAGTTCAGATACGCAGTATTTT. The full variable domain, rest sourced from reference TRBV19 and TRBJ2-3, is DGGITQSPKYLFRKEGQNVTLSCEQNLNHDAMYWYRQDPGQGLRLIYYSQIVNDFQKGDIAEGYSVSREKKESFPLTVTSAQKNPTAFYLCASSTRNRGSSDTQYFGPGTRLTVL.

CDR3 residues: CASSEQLNQPQHF. The DNA for the CDR3 is TGCGCCAGCAGTGAACAGCTAAATCAGCCCCAGCATTTT. The chain carries TRBV10-1 and TRBJ1-5; D is ambiguous. Germline V gene sequence: CDR1 WNHNN, CDR2 SYGVQD (reference sequence). The CDR3 has 13 residues. The V gene lost 3 bases and the J gene lost 4 bases, with 7 bases spanning the gap.

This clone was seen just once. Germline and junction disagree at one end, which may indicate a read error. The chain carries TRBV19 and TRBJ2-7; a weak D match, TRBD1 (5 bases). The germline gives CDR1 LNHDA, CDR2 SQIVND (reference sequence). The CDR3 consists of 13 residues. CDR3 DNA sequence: TGTGCCAGTAGCATAGACAGCTCCTACGAGCAGTACTTC. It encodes CASSIDSSYEQYF.